The TCR beta chain under discussion was sequenced for a study of T cells in Graves' hyperthyroidism and ophthalmopathy. General observations from the study: Appearing also in blood were most of the thyroid clonotypes expanded above 0.001.

The germline V gene has CDR1 SGHRS and CDR2 YFSETQ. Trimming took 3 bases from V and 0 from J, leaving 16 bases between them. This CDR3 contains 16 residues. There were TCR beta CDR3 regions amplified from RNA transcripts. With the HTBI primer set, the TCR CDR3 went through a first round of RT-PCR. TCRdb used MiXCR to reprocess the multiplex PCR reads, holding one entry per CDR3 protein. The table shows more than 500,000 distinct CDR3 sequences, with about a sixth occurring only once. When ophthalmopathy did not progress within 18 months, Graves' hyperthyroidism was considered stable. This clonotype was counted a few times. Its matching antigen is unknown.

Sequences were obtained from blood. The sequence was obtained from a woman aged 25 to 45 with Graves' hyperthyroidism. This chain links TRBV5-1 with TRBJ2-7, with a tentative D call TRBD2 (6 bases). The CDR3: CASSWGDWRGSYEQYF. The CDR3 coding sequence is TGCGCCAGCAGCTGGGGAGATTGGCGGGGCTCCTACGAGCAGTACTTC.